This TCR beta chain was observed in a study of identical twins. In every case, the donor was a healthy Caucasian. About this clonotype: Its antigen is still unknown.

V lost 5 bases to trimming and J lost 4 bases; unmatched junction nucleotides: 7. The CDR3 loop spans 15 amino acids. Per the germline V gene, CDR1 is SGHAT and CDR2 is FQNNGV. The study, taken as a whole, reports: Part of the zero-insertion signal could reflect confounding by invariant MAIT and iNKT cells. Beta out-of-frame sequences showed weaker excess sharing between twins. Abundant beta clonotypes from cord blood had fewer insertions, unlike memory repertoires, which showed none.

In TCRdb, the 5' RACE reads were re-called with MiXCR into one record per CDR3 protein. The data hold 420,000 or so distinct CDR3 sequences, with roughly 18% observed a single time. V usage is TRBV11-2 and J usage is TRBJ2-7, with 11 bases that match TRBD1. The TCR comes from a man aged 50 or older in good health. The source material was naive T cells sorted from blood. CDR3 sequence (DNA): TGTGCCAGCAGCCCTGGACAGGGGGCTTGGTACGAGCAGTACTTC. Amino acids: CASSPGQGAWYEQYF. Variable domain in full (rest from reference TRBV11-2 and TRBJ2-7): EAGVAQSPRYKIIEKRQSVAFWCNPISGHATLYWYQQILGQGPKLLIQFQNNGVVDDSQLPKDRFSAERLKGVDSTLKIQPAKLEDSAVYLCASSPGQGAWYEQYFGPGTRLTVT.